This T cell receptor beta chain was captured in a study of response to subunit inactivated influenza vaccine. Each CDR3 protein gets one entry after TCRdb re-called the RT-PCR reads with MiXCR. The sample shows hundreds of thousands of distinct CDR3 sequences, about an eighth of them seen only once. Study-wide points: The authors proposed limited new T cell recruitment per seasonal influenza vaccination.

As for this clonotype: Antigen unknown.

This CDR3 is built from 15 residues. The junction had 9 bases not matched to a gene; V was cut back by 6 bases and J by 7 bases. V and J are TRBV12-3 or TRBV12-4 and TRBJ1-4; 9 bases are a match to TRBD1. Source: PBMCs from blood, taken on the day of vaccination. This receptor was taken from a man between 50 and 59 years old who received an inactivated influenza vaccine. The CDR3 nucleotides read TGTGCCAGCAGCTCCCAACAGGGGGCACGTGAAAAACTGTTTTTT. It codes for CASSSQQGAREKLFF.